The next 28 T cell receptor beta chains were all read from a single sample in a study of read filtering for tumor transcriptome and immune sequencing. Molecular barcoded adaptors covering alpha/delta and beta/gamma chains were used on approximately 440 ng RNA. In TCRdb, the reads were re-called with MiXCR into one record per CDR3 protein. The sample shows about 40,000 distinct CDR3 sequences, roughly 15% of them seen only once. Sequences were obtained from a population of CD138-negative cells sorted from bone marrow. The source is a donor aged 40 or older with multiple myeloma.

This clonotype was counted ten times or more. The chain joins TRBV5-1 to TRBJ1-1, with TRBD1 identical over 10 bases. The junction had 10 bases not matched to a gene; V was cut back by 0 bases and J by 5 bases. CDR3 length: 17 amino acids. In germline, CDR1 is SGHRS, CDR2 YFSETQ. CDR3 residues: CASSLGNRDRGKTEAFF. The DNA for the CDR3 is TGCGCCAGCAGCTTGGGCAACCGGGACAGGGGTAAGACTGAAGCTTTCTTT.

This clonotype showed up many times. V gene TRBV7-3 combines with J gene TRBJ2-7; D may be TRBD2 (7 bases). The CDR3 runs to 13 residues. With 8 bases removed from V and 6 bases from J, the gap between germline ends came to 17 bases. Germline lookup yields CDR1 SGHTA and CDR2 FQGTGA. CDR3 sequence: CASGLGGLGEQYF. In DNA, the CDR3 is TGTGCCAGCGGACTCGGGGGGCTAGGCGAGCAGTACTTC. The full variable domain, its missing parts supplied by reference TRBV7-3 and TRBJ2-7, is GAGVSQTPSNKVTEKGKYVELRCDPISGHTALYWYRQSLGQGPEFLIYFQGTGAADDSGLPNDRFFAVRPEGSVSTLKIQRTERGDSAVYLCASGLGGLGEQYFGPGTRLTVT.

This clonotype showed up many times. This chain links TRBV29-1 with TRBJ1-2; no definite D call. The CDR3 is 9 residues long. CDR1 and CDR2 from the germline V gene are SQVTM and ANQGSEA. V was shortened by 5 bases and J by 2 bases, with 0 bases between the two germline ends. The CDR3 sequence is CSVNYGYTF. The CDR3 region has the DNA TGCAGCGTTAACTATGGCTACACCTTC.

As to this clonotype: The likely explanation is a read error, given a far larger clone one base away. The CDR3 loop is CASSDGGLMYEQFF. The CDR3 region has the DNA TGTGCCAGCAGTGACGGGGGATTGATGTACGAGCAGTTCTTC. This chain uses TRBV2 with TRBJ2-1, with TRBD2 as a possible D gene (6 bases). Trimming pared 3 bases from V and 10 bases from J, leaving 16 bases between. The CDR3 is made up of 14 amino acids. Germline V gene lookup returns CDR1 SNHLY and CDR2 FYNNEI.

At least ten counts were recorded for this clonotype. A read error may produce the germline difference seen at one junction end. The chain has TRBV14 and TRBJ2-7; TRBD1 matches at 8 bases. CDR3 size: 15 residues. Per the germline V gene, CDR1 is SGHDN and CDR2 is FVKESK. The CDR3 loop is CASSQDQQGVYEQYF. CDR3 nucleotides: TGTGCCAGCAGCCAAGATCAACAGGGGGTCTACGAGCAGTATTTC.

The sample holds many counts of this clonotype. This chain links TRBV7-9 with TRBJ2-6; no clear D gene. With 5 bases removed from V and 0 bases from J, the gap between germline ends came to 8 bases. Germline V gene data show CDR1 as SEHNR and CDR2 as FQNEAQ (reference sequence). The CDR3 consists of 15 residues. CDR3 region: CASSAPHSGANVLTF. The DNA of the CDR3 is TGTGCCAGCAGCGCCCCCCACTCTGGGGCCAACGTCCTGACTTTC.

This clonotype has at least ten counts. The CDR3 coding sequence is TGCGCCGGCCGGGAGATAGAGGTAGCGATTGACGATGAGCAGTTCTTC. Protein: CAGREIEVAIDDEQFF. This sequence joins TRBV23-1 and TRBJ2-1, with D perhaps matching TRBD2 (6 bases). TRBV23-1 has ORF status, its function being uncertain. CDR3 length: 16 amino acids. Trimming cost V 11 bases and J 8 bases, with 28 bases left between them.

This clonotype was counted at least ten times. The gene calls are TRBV29-1 and TRBJ2-7; tentative D call: TRBD1 (5 bases). Germline CDR1 reads SQVTM; CDR2 reads ANQGSEA. This CDR3 has 13 residues. V lost 4 bases, J lost 0 bases, and 10 bases lay in between. The CDR3 region has the DNA TGCAGCGTTGGGGCAGGGTACTCCTACGAGCAGTACTTC. Protein: CSVGAGYSYEQYF.

To note about this clonotype: This may be a read error, as it is one base from a much larger clone. The CDR3, as DNA: TGCAGCGTTGAAGATTGGGATAATGAGCAGTTCTTC. Amino acid sequence: CSVEDWDNEQFF. The chain links TRBV29-1 to TRBJ2-1; D call uncertain. The CDR3 consists of 12 residues. Germline CDR1 reads SQVTM; CDR2 reads ANQGSEA. V was pared by 0 bases and J by 7 bases, with 7 bases between.

This clonotype was seen repeatedly, ten times or more. The chain recombines TRBV2 with TRBJ2-1, with 8 bases that match TRBD1. The CDR3 has 15 amino acids. Per germline, CDR1 SNHLY and CDR2 FYNNEI. Unmatched junction bases numbered 9, after V lost 6 bases and J lost 5 bases. The CDR3 nucleotides read TGTGCCAGCAGGGTTCAGGGGGCGACCAACAATGAGCAGTTCTTC. It is translated as CASRVQGATNNEQFF.

This clonotype was seen many times. The J gene is TRBJ2-1, the V gene TRBV6-1, with 10 positions matching TRBD1. Germline values: CDR1 MNHNS, CDR2 SASEGT. V trimming: 6 bases; J trimming: 3 bases; junction bases outside the gene matches: 5. The CDR3 spans 15 residues. CDR3 sequence: CASRLGTGDYNEQFF. In nucleotides, the CDR3 is TGTGCCAGCAGATTGGGGACAGGGGACTACAATGAGCAGTTCTTC.

The sample holds many counts of this clonotype. The chain recombines TRBV27 with TRBJ2-2; 9 bases fit TRBD1. This CDR3 comprises 15 residues. V lost 7 bases and J lost 4; bases outside the gene matches: 7. Looked up from germline, CDR1 is MNHEY and CDR2 is SMNVEV (reference sequence). CDR3 region: CASTKGTGSTGELFF. CDR3 nucleotides: TGTGCCAGCACAAAGGGGACAGGGAGCACCGGGGAGCTGTTTTTT.

There are many counts of this clonotype. The rearrangement uses TRBV12-3 or TRBV12-4 and TRBJ2-2; D may correspond to TRBD1 or TRBD2 (5 bases each). The V and J ends lost 6 bases and 0 bases respectively, with 14 bases between them. The CDR3 loop spans 16 amino acids. The CDR3 here is CASRTTGTANTGELFF. CDR3 in DNA: TGTGCCAGCAGAACGACGGGGACGGCGAACACCGGGGAGCTGTTTTTT.

Ten or more counts support this clonotype. The chain recombines TRBV28 with TRBJ2-3, with D perhaps matching TRBD1 (6 bases). V shed 4 bases and J shed 2 bases, with 16 bases lying between them. CDR3 length: 16 residues. Germline lookup yields CDR1 MDHEN and CDR2 SYDVKM. CDR3 nucleotide sequence: TGTGCCAGCAGTTCCAACAGGGCGCCGGTCACAGATACGCAGTATTTT. This sequence encodes CASSSNRAPVTDTQYF.

Only a few counts were recorded for this clonotype. A much larger clone lies a single base off, so this may be a read error. The chain joins TRBV20-1 to TRBJ2-3; D call uncertain. V dropped 5 bases and J dropped 0 bases, with 6 bases sitting between them. Germline CDR1 DFQATT, CDR2 SNEGSKA (reference sequence). The CDR3 is made up of 12 amino acids. The CDR3 sequence is CSAPLSTDTQYF. In nucleotides, the CDR3 is TGCAGTGCTCCACTTAGCACAGATACGCAGTATTTT.

This clonotype was recorded at least ten times. The CDR3: CATSDGQLTDTQYF. CDR3 DNA: TGTGCCACCAGTGATGGACAGCTCACAGATACGCAGTATTTT. The J gene is TRBJ2-3, the V gene TRBV24-1, with D perhaps matching TRBD1 (6 bases). The CDR3 sequence is 14 residues long. Germline CDR1 is KGHDR and CDR2 is SFDVKD. With 3 bases removed from V and 2 bases from J, the gap between germline ends came to 8 bases.

This clonotype was counted at least ten times. The genes are TRBV7-2 and TRBJ2-3, with D hard to call. The CDR3 is 14 residues long. V was clipped by 1 base and J by 2 bases, with 7 bases between them. CDR1 is SGHTA and CDR2 is FQGNSA in the germline V gene. The DNA for the CDR3 is TGTGCCAGCAGCTTAGGAGCGACCACAGATACGCAGTATTTT. Translation: CASSLGATTDTQYF.

The rearrangement links TRBV29-1 to TRBJ1-5, with D uncertain. The CDR3 runs to 13 residues. V lost 2 bases and J lost 0, with 5 bases in between. Germline lookup yields CDR1 SQVTM and CDR2 ANQGSEA. CDR3 amino acids: CSVETDSNQPQHF. The CDR3 DNA is TGCAGCGTTGAAACTGATAGCAATCAGCCCCAGCATTTT.

This clonotype came up a few times. The chain carries TRBV7-9 and TRBJ1-1, with D possibly matching TRBD1 (6 bases). CDR1 is SEHNR, CDR2 FQNEAQ, per germline (reference sequence). The CDR3 is made up of 14 amino acids. Between the trimmed V and J ends, which lost 5 bases and 0 bases, there was a span of 10 bases. In DNA form, the CDR3 reads TGTGCCAGCAGCCCAGGGGCCCTGAACACTGAAGCTTTCTTT. As protein: CASSPGALNTEAFF.

As regards this clonotype: A much larger clone sits a single nucleotide away, making a read error possible. CDR3 loop: CTSSPGLAVNTGELFF. The CDR3 DNA is TGCACCAGCAGCCCGGGACTAGCGGTGAACACCGGGGAGCTGTTTTTT. The V gene is TRBV5-1, the J gene TRBJ2-2; 11 positions agree with TRBD2. The CDR3 is 16 residues long. Germline V gene lookup returns CDR1 SGHRS and CDR2 YFSETQ.

In this sample, this clonotype turned up many times. This rearrangement joins TRBV12-3 or TRBV12-4 to TRBJ1-5; no reliable D call. The CDR3 consists of 15 residues. With 8 bases removed from V and 0 bases from J, the gap between germline ends came to 14 bases. CDR3 region: CASREGGSSNQPQHF. CDR3 DNA sequence: TGTGCCAGCCGGGAAGGTGGGTCTAGCAATCAGCCCCAGCATTTT.

This clonotype was recorded many times. The rearrangement uses TRBV6-6 and TRBJ2-5; 7 bases are shared with TRBD1. The J segment lost 2 bases and the V segment lost 7 bases, leaving 7 bases of the junction unmatched. The CDR3 sequence is 14 residues long. Per the germline V gene, CDR1 is MNHNY and CDR2 is SVGAGI (reference sequence). CDR3 amino acids: CASTPPGQQETQYF. CDR3 coding DNA: TGTGCCAGCACCCCTCCGGGACAGCAAGAGACCCAGTACTTC.

This clonotype was picked up many times. The chain recombines TRBV20-1 with TRBJ2-1, with D uncertain. The V end was cut by 3 bases, the J end by 9 bases, with 12 bases between. CDR1 DFQATT and CDR2 SNEGSKA come from the germline V gene (reference sequence). The CDR3 sequence is 12 residues long. The CDR3 loop reads CSASDKEFEQFF. The DNA of the CDR3 is TGCAGTGCTAGCGATAAGGAGTTTGAGCAGTTCTTC.

As to this clonotype: This CDR3 fails to terminate in the conserved phenylalanine or tryptophan, so it likely reflects a read error. The chain employs TRBV20-1 and TRBJ2-7, with 12 bases aligning to TRBD2. The length of the CDR3 is 14 residues. Per germline, CDR1 DFQATT and CDR2 SNEGSKA (reference sequence). DNA for the CDR3: TGCCGTGCTAGAGAGTCTAGCGGGAGGGAAGTGCAGTACCTC. It codes for CRARESSGREVQYL.

At least ten counts were recorded for this clonotype. The CDR3 loop reads CASSLGRGTEAFF. In DNA, the CDR3 is TGTGCCAGCAGTTTGGGAAGGGGCACTGAAGCTTTCTTT. This chain uses TRBV12-3 or TRBV12-4 with TRBJ1-1, with D perhaps matching TRBD1 (5 bases). This CDR3 is 13 amino acids long. The V and J ends lost 3 bases and 4 bases respectively, with 9 bases between them.

This clonotype was counted ten times or more. This sequence joins TRBV6-5 and TRBJ2-7; tentative D call: TRBD1 (5 bases). From germline, CDR1 is MNHEY and CDR2 SVGAGI. Trimming shortened V by 5 bases and J by 3 bases, and 11 bases separated the two germline ends. The CDR3 runs 13 residues. CDR3 in amino acids: CASSRDSLYEQYF. Here the CDR3 DNA reads TGTGCCAGCAGTCGCGACAGCCTCTACGAGCAGTACTTC.

This clonotype was counted many times. The CDR3 coding sequence is TGTGCCAGCAGTGAATCTGGCGATGCGCAGTATTTT. Translated: CASSESGDAQYF. V and J are TRBV2 and TRBJ2-3; D is undetermined. There are 12 residues in the CDR3. Trimming pared 2 bases from V and 10 bases from J, leaving 10 bases between. In germline, CDR1 is SNHLY, CDR2 FYNNEI.

This clonotype appeared many times. The rearrangement joins TRBV5-1 to TRBJ2-2; 9 bases fit TRBD2. Unmatched junction bases numbered 8, after V lost 4 bases and J lost 7 bases. CDR1 and CDR2 (germline): SGHRS, YFSETQ. The CDR3 totals 15 residues. The CDR3 DNA is TGCGCCAGCAGCGGTTCTAGCGGGAACGGCGGGGAGCTGTTTTTT. Residues: CASSGSSGNGGELFF.